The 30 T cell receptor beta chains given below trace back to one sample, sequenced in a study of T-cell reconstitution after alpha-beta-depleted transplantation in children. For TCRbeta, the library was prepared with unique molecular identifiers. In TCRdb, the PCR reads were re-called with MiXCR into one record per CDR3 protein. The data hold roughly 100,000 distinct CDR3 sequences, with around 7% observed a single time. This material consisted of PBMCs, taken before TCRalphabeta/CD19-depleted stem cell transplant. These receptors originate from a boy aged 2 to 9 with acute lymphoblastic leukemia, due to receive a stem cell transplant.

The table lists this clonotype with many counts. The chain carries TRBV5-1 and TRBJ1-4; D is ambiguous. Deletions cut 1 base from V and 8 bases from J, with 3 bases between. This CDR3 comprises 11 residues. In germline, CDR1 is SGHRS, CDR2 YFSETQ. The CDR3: CASSLQEKLFF. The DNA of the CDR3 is TGCGCCAGCAGCTTGCAGGAAAAACTGTTTTTT.

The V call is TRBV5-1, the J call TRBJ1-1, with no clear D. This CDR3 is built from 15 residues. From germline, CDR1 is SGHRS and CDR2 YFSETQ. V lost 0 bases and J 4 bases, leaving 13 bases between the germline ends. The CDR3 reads CASSLDLGTGTEAFF. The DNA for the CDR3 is TGCGCCAGCAGCTTGGATCTAGGAACGGGCACTGAAGCTTTCTTT.

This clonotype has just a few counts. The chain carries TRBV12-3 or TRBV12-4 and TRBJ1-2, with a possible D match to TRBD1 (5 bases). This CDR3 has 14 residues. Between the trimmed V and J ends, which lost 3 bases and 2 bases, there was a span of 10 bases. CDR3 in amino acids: CASSLGGTNYGYTF. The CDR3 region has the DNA TGTGCCAGCAGTTTGGGGGGGACCAACTATGGCTACACCTTC.

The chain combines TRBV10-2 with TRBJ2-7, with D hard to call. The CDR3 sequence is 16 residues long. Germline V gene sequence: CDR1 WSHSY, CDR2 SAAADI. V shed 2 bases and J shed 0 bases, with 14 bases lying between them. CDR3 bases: TGCGCCAGCAGTGAGATCGTACGTCTGAGCTCCTACGAGCAGTACTTC. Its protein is CASSEIVRLSSYEQYF.

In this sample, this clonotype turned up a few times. Here the CDR3 reads CASSGGLWGNEQFF. The CDR3 DNA reads as TGTGCCAGCAGCGGGGGCCTCTGGGGCAATGAGCAGTTCTTC. The V and J genes are TRBV9 and TRBJ2-1; D possibly corresponds to TRBD1 (5 bases). V was trimmed by 3 bases and J by 6 bases, leaving 13 bases between them. This CDR3 spans 14 amino acids. CDR1 SGDLS and CDR2 YYNGEE come from the germline V gene. Based on the CDR3 plus reference TRBV9 and TRBJ2-1, the full variable domain is DSGVTQTPKHLITATGQRVTLRCSPRSGDLSVYWYQQSLDQGLQFLIQYYNGEERAKGNILERFSAQQFPDLHSELNLSSLELGDSALYFCASSGGLWGNEQFFGPGTRLTVL.

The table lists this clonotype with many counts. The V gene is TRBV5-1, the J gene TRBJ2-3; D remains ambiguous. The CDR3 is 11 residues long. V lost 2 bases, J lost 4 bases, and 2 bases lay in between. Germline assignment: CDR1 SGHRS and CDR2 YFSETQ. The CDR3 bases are TGCGCCAGCAGCTTTGCAGATACGCAGTATTTT. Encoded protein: CASSFADTQYF.

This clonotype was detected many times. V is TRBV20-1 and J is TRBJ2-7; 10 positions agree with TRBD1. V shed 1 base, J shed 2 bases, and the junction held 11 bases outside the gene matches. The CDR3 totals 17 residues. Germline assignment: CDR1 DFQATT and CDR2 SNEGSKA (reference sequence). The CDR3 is CSARVRAGQGHPYEQYF. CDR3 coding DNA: TGCAGTGCTAGAGTTAGGGCGGGACAGGGGCACCCCTACGAGCAGTACTTC.

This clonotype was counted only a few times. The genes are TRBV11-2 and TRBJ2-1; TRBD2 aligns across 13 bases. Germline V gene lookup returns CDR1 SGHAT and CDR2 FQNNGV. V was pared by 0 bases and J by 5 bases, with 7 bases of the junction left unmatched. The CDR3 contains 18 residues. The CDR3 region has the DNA TGTGCCAGCAGCTTAGACTCCCGACTAGCGGGGGGAGACAATGAGCAGTTCTTC. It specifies CASSLDSRLAGGDNEQFF.

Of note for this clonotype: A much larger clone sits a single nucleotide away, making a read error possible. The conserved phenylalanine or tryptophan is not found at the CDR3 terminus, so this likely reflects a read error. The CDR3 region has the DNA TGCAGTGCTCCCCCTAATATAGGCGAGACCCAGTACTGC. This codes for CSAPPNIGETQYC. V usage is TRBV20-1 and J usage is TRBJ2-5; D is ambiguous. Trimming left V 5 bases short and J 5 bases short, with 15 bases between. The CDR3 is 13 residues long. CDR1 DFQATT and CDR2 SNEGSKA come from the germline V gene (reference sequence).

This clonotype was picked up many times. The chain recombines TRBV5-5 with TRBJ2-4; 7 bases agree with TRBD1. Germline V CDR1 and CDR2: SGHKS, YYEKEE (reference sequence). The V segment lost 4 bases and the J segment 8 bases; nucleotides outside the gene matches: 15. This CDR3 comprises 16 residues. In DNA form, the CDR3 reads TGTGCCAGCAGCCCCCTCGGACAGGACGGGATGGACATTCAGTACTTC. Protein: CASSPLGQDGMDIQYF.

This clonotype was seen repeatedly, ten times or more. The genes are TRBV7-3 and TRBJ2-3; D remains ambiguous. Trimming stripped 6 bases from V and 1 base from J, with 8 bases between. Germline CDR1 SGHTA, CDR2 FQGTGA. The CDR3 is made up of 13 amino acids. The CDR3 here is CASSAVGTDTQYF. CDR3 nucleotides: TGTGCCAGCAGTGCGGTAGGCACAGATACGCAGTATTTT.

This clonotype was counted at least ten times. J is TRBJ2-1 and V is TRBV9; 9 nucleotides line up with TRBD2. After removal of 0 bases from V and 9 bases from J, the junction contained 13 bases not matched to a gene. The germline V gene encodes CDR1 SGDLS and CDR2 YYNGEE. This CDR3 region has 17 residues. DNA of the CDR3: TGTGCCAGCAGCGTAGCTCGTCCTAGCGGGGTTCATGGTGAGCAGTTCTTC. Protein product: CASSVARPSGVHGEQFF.

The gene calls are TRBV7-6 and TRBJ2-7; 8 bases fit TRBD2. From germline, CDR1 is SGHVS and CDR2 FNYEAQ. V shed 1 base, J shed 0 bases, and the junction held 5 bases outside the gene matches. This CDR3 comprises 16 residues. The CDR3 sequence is CASSLGRSGGSYEQYF. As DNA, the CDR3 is TGTGCCAGCAGCTTAGGTAGGAGCGGGGGCTCCTACGAGCAGTACTTC.

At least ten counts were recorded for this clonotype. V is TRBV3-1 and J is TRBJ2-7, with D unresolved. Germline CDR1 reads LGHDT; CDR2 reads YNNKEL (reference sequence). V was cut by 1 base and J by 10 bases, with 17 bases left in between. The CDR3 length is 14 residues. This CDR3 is CASSQGKSLDFQYF. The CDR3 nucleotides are TGTGCCAGCAGCCAAGGGAAGAGTCTAGATTTTCAGTACTTC.

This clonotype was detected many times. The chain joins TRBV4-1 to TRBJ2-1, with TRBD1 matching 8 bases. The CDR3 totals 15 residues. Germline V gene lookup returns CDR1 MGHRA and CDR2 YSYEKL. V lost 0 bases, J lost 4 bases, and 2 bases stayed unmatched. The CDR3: CASSQDRGPYNEQFF. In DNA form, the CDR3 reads TGCGCCAGCAGCCAAGACAGGGGGCCTTACAATGAGCAGTTCTTC.

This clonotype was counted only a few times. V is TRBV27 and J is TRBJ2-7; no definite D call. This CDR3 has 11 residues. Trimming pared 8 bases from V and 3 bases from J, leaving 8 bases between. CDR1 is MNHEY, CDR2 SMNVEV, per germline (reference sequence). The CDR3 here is CASRYGYEQYF. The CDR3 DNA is TGTGCCAGCCGGTACGGCTACGAGCAGTACTTC.

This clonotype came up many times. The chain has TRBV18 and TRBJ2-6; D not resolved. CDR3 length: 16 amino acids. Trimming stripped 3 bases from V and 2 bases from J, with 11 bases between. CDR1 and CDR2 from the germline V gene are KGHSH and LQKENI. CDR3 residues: CASSPNHGPGANVLTF. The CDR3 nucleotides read TGTGCCAGCTCACCTAACCACGGACCTGGGGCCAACGTCCTGACTTTC.

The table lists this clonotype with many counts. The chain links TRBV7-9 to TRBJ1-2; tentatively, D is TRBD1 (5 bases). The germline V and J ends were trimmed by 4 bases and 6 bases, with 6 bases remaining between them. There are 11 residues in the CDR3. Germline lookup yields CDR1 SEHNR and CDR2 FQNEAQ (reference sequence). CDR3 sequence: CASSWGDGYTF. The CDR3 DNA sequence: TGTGCCAGCAGCTGGGGCGATGGCTACACCTTC. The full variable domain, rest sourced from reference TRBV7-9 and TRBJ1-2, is DTGVSQNPRHKITKRGQNVTFRCDPISEHNRLYWYRQTLGQGPEFLTYFQNEAQLEKSRLLSDRFSAERPKGSFSTLEIQRTEQGDSAMYLCASSWGDGYTFGSGTRLTVV.

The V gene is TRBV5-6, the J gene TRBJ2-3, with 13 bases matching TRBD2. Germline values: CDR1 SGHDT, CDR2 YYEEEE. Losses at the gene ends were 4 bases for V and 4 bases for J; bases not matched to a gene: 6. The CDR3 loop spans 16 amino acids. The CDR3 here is CASSQRLAGGPDTQYF. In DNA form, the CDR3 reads TGTGCCAGCAGCCAACGACTAGCGGGGGGTCCAGATACGCAGTATTTT.

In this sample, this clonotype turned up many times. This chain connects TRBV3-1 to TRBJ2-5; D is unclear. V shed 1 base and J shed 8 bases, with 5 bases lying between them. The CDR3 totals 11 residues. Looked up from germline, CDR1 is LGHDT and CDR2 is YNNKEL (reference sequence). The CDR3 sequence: CASSQAPTQYF. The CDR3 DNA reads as TGTGCCAGCAGCCAAGCCCCCACCCAGTACTTC.

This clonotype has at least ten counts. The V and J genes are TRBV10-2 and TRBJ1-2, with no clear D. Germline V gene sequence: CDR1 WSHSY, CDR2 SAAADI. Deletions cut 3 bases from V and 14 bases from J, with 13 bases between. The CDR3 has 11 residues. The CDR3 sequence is CASSDLMTPTF. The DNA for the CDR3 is TGCGCCAGCAGTGACTTAATGACCCCAACCTTC.

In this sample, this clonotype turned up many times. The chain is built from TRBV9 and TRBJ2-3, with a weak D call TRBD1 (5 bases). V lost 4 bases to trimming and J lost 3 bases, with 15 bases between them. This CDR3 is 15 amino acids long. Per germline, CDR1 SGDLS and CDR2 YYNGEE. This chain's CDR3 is CASSSRAAGTDTQYF. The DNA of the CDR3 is TGTGCCAGCAGCAGCAGGGCGGCCGGAACAGATACGCAGTATTTT.

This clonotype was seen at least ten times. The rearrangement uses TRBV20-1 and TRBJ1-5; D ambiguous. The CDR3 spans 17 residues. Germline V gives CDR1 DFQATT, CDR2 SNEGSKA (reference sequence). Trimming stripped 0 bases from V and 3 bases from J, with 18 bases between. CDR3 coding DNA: TGCAGTGCTAGAGACGGCTCGGTAGCAGGTCCCAATCAGCCCCAGCATTTT. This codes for CSARDGSVAGPNQPQHF.

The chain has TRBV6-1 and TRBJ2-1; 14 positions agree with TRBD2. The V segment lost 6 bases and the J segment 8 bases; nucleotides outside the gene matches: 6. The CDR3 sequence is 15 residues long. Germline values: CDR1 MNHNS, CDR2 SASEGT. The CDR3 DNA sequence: TGTGCCAGCAGCCGGACTAGCGGGGGGACGGATGAGCAGTTCTTC. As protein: CASSRTSGGTDEQFF.

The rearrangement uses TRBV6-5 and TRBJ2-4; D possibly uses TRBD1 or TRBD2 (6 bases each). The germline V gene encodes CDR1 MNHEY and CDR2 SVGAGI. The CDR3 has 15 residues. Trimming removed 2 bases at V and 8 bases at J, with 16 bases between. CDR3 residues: CASSYEVGGMDIQYF. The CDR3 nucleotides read TGTGCCAGCAGTTACGAGGTGGGGGGCATGGACATTCAGTACTTC.

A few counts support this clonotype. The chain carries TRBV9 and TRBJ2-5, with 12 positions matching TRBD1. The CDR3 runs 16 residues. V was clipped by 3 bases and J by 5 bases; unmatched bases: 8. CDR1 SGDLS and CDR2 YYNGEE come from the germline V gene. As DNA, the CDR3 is TGTGCCAGCAGCGCGCCGGGACAGGGGGCTGAGGAGACCCAGTACTTC. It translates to CASSAPGQGAEETQYF.

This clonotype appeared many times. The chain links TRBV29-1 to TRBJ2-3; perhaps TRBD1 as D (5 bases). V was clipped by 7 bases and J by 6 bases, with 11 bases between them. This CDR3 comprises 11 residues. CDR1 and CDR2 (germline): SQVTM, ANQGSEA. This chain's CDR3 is CSGQGQDTQYF. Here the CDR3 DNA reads TGCAGCGGCCAGGGTCAGGATACGCAGTATTTT.

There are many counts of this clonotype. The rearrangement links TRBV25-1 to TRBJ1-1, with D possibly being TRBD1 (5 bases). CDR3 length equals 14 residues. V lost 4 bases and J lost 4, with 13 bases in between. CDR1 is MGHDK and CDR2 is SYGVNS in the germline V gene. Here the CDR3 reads CASSGPGDATEAFF. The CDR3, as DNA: TGTGCCAGCAGTGGCCCCGGGGACGCCACTGAAGCTTTCTTT.

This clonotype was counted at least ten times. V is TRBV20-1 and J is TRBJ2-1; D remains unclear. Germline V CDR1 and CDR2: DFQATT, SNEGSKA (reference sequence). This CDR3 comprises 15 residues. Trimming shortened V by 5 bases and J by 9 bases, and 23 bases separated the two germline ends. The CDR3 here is CSAQEAGKRWGEQFF. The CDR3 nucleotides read TGCAGTGCTCAAGAGGCAGGAAAGAGGTGGGGTGAGCAGTTCTTC.

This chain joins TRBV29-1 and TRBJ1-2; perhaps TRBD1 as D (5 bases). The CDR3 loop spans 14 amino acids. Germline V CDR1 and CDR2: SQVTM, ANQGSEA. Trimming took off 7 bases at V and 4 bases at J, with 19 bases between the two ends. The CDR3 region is CSAGGGSIAYGYTF. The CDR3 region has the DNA TGCAGCGCGGGGGGGGGTAGTATCGCCTATGGCTACACCTTC.